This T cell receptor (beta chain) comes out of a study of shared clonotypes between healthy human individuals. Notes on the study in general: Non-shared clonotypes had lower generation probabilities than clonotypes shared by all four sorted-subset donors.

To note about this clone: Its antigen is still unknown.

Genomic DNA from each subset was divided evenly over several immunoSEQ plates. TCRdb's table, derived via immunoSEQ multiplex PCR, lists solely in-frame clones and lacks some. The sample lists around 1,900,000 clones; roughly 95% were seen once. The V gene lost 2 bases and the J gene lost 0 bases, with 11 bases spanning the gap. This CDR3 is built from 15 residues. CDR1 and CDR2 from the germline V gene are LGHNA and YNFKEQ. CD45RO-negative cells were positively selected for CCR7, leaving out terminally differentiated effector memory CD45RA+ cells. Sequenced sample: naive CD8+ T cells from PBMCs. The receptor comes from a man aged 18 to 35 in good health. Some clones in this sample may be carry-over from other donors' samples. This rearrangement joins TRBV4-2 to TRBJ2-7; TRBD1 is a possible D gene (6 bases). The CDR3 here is CASSQTGHSSYEQYF. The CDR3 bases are TGTGCCAGCAGCCAAACGGGACACAGCTCCTACGAGCAGTACTTC.